Listed below are T cell receptor beta chains from one sample, sequenced in a study of cytomegalovirus exposure and HLA in healthy donors. Method: immunoSEQ multiplex PCR; TCRdb's copy keeps in-frame clones and lacks some. The table records about 35,000 clones, 90% to 95% of them present only once. The material sequenced was PBMCs. The receptors shown here come from a woman aged 18-35 years in good health and CMV-seronegative. CDR3s include the opening cysteine and the closing phenylalanine or tryptophan. D genes are given only for firm matches. Rows give clone size only sometimes, using once, few, many, or a class for an expanded clone.

abundance	v_gene	j_gene	d_gene	len	CDR3nt	CDR3aa
-	TRBV19	TRBJ2-1	TRBD2	16	TGTGCCAGTAGTAGCCGATCTAGCGGGAGGGACAATGAGCAGTTCTTC	CASSSRSSGRDNEQFF
once	TRBV7-2	TRBJ2-5	-	16	TGTGCCAGCAGCTCCCTAAGCGGGTTCCTCCAAGAGACCCAGTACTTC	CASSSLSGFLQETQYF
-	TRBV19	TRBJ2-7	-	16	TGTGCCAGTAGCCCCCCGGGGGACTTTCGGGGATACGAGCAGTACTTC	CASSPPGDFRGYEQYF
-	TRBV28	TRBJ2-7	TRBD2	16	TGTGCCAGCAGTCTTGGACTAGCGGGGCCTCCCTACGAGCAGTACTTC	CASSLGLAGPPYEQYF
-	TRBV27	TRBJ2-7	TRBD1	13	TGTGCCAGCAGTGGACAGGGCGGTGGCGAGCAGTACTTC	CASSGQGGGEQYF
-	TRBV28	TRBJ2-2	-	13	TGTGCCAGCAGTTGGGCGACCGGAGGGGAGCTGTTTTTT	CASSWATGGELFF
-	TRBV28	TRBJ1-1	TRBD1	17	TGTGCCAGCAGTTGGACAGGGCGAGGCCGCGCTGACACTGAAGCTTTCTTT	CASSWTGRGRADTEAFF
-	TRBV9	TRBJ1-3	-	12	TGTGCCAGCACACTCTCTGGAAACACCATATATTTT	CASTLSGNTIYF
once	TRBV9	TRBJ1-2	TRBD1	15	TGTGCCAGCAGCGTAGGGGACAGGGTTTCCTATGGCTACACCTTC	CASSVGDRVSYGYTF
-	TRBV10-2	TRBJ2-1	TRBD2	14	TGCGCCAGCAGCGCGGGAGAAACCTACAATGAGCAGTTCTTC	CASSAGETYNEQFF
few	TRBV7-9	TRBJ1-1	-	13	TGTGCCAGCAGCTTAGGGCAGAACACTGAAGCTTTCTTT	CASSLGQNTEAFF
-	TRBV6-6	TRBJ1-6	TRBD1	16	TGTGCCAGCAGTTTCGAGACAGGGGCCGGTAATTCACCCCTCCACTTT	CASSFETGAGNSPLHF
-	TRBV5-6	TRBJ1-6	TRBD1	14	TGTGCCAGCAGCTCAAGGACAGGGCTGTCTCCCCTCCACTTT	CASSSRTGLSPLHF
-	TRBV4-1	TRBJ1-2	TRBD1	16	TGCGCCAGTCAACCACAGGTGGACAGGCGACTCTATGGCTACACCTTC	CASQPQVDRRLYGYTF
-	TRBV28	TRBJ2-3	TRBD1	13	TGTGCCAGCAGCGGGACAGGGGCAGATACGCAGTATTTT	CASSGTGADTQYF
-	TRBV7-8	TRBJ2-5	TRBD2	14	TGTGCCAGCAGCCCCACCGGCGGGGGGGAGACCCAGTACTTC	CASSPTGGGETQYF
-	TRBV9	TRBJ2-7	TRBD2	14	TGTGCCAGCAGCGTCGGACTAGCGGACTACGAGCAGTACTTC	CASSVGLADYEQYF
-	TRBV28	TRBJ2-3	TRBD2	17	TGTGCCAGCAGTACCTCCTTCGGACTAGCGGAGACAGATACGCAGTATTTT	CASSTSFGLAETDTQYF